These T cell receptor beta chains were read from a single sample in a study of immune evolution from preneoplasia to lung adenocarcinoma. This table comes from immunoSEQ multiplex PCR, and its TCRdb copy is limited to in-frame clones, with some not included. The sample yields roughly 2,800 clones, 87% seen once. What was sequenced was FFPE adjacent normal lung tissue. These TCRs come from a person aged 70 to 85 with lung adenocarcinoma. Both conserved end residues are part of each CDR3. Fields, in order: J gene, clone size, D gene, V gene, CDR3 length, CDR3 protein, CDR3 DNA. A D gene is named only where the DNA matches it firmly. Clone sizes are given selectively: once, few, many, or a class where the clone is expanded.

TRBJ2-3	.	.	TRBV28	18	CASSLPIDGRGGKDTQYF	TGTGCCAGCAGTTTACCGATCGACGGCAGGGGGGGGAAAGATACGCAGTATTTT
TRBJ1-1	.	.	TRBV27	11	CASSLKDKAFF	TGTGCCAGCAGTTTAAAGGATAAAGCTTTCTTT
TRBJ1-1	.	TRBD1	TRBV30	12	CAWRRGQGWAFF	TGTGCCTGGAGGAGAGGACAGGGTTGGGCTTTCTTT
TRBJ2-5	once	.	TRBV20-1	10	CSAIGGTQYF	TGCAGTGCCATAGGAGGGACCCAGTACTTC
TRBJ2-2	.	.	TRBV30	14	CAWRRGGYTGELFF	TGTGCCTGGAGACGTGGAGGGTACACCGGGGAGCTGTTTTTT
TRBJ2-7	.	.	TRBV11-2	13	CASSLGRDYEQYF	TGTGCCAGCAGCTTAGGCAGGGACTACGAGCAGTACTTC
TRBJ1-2	.	.	TRBV28	13	CASRTQANYGYTF	TGTGCCAGCAGGACTCAAGCTAACTATGGCTACACCTTC
TRBJ1-1	.	.	TRBV29-1	12	CSVVGVTEGAFF	TGCAGCGTTGTAGGCGTTACCGAAGGGGCTTTCTTT
TRBJ2-1	.	.	TRBV25-1	13	CASSESFGGKQFF	TGTGCCAGCAGTGAATCCTTCGGTGGAAAGCAGTTCTTC
TRBJ2-1	.	.	TRBV6-1	12	CASSPDYNEQFF	TGTGCCAGCAGTCCAGACTACAATGAGCAGTTCTTC
TRBJ2-7	.	.	TRBV6-1	15	CASSVTGTSAYEQYF	TGTGCCAGCAGTGTAACCGGGACATCGGCCTACGAGCAGTACTTC
TRBJ1-1	.	.	TRBV30	15	CALRREPTRRTEAFF	TGTGCCTTACGAAGGGAGCCCACGAGAAGGACTGAAGCTTTCTTT
TRBJ1-2	.	.	TRBV7-8	13	CASSLEQAYGYTF	TGTGCCAGCAGCTTAGAACAGGCGTATGGCTACACCTTC
TRBJ1-4	.	.	TRBV28	14	CASSFTGSVEKLFF	TGTGCCAGCAGTTTTACAGGGTCTGTTGAAAAACTGTTTTTT
TRBJ2-1	.	.	TRBV28	15	CATSPPHSSYNEQFF	TGTGCCACCTCCCCCCCCCATAGCTCCTACAATGAGCAGTTCTTC
TRBJ2-1	.	.	TRBV11-3	14	CASSHKGLRREQFF	TGTGCCAGCAGCCACAAGGGACTCCGTCGTGAGCAGTTCTTC
TRBJ2-7	.	.	TRBV6-1	12	CASSDPPYEQYF	TGTGCCAGCAGTGACCCACCCTACGAGCAGTACTTC
TRBJ2-7	once	.	TRBV2	13	CASIKPGPGEQYF	TGTGCCAGCATTAAACCGGGCCCGGGGGAGCAGTACTTC
TRBJ2-2	few	.	TRBV11-3	14	CASSLRTNTGELFF	TGTGCCAGCAGCTTAAGGACGAACACCGGGGAGCTGTTTTTT
TRBJ2-3	.	TRBD2	TRBV29-1	13	CSVGLAGTDTQYF	TGCAGCGTTGGGTTAGCGGGGACAGATACGCAGTATTTT
TRBJ1-1	.	TRBD1	TRBV6-5	14	CASTEDRSNTEAFF	TGTGCCAGCACTGAGGACAGGTCGAACACTGAAGCTTTCTTT
TRBJ1-2	.	.	TRBV5-6	15	CASSPGYRVNYGYTF	TGTGCCAGCAGCCCGGGGTACAGGGTGAACTATGGCTACACCTTC
TRBJ2-6	few	.	TRBV4-2	16	CASSPRAANGANVLTF	TGTGCCAGCAGCCCCCGGGCAGCGAACGGGGCCAACGTCCTGACTTTC
TRBJ2-7	.	TRBD1	TRBV6-6	13	CASNGQGRYEQYF	TGTGCCAGCAACGGACAGGGCAGGTACGAGCAGTACTTC
TRBJ1-1	once	.	TRBV2	13	CASSGGTTAEAFF	TGTGCCAGCAGTGGCGGGACTACCGCTGAAGCTTTCTTT
TRBJ2-1	.	TRBD1	TRBV2	14	CASSPDRVENEQFF	TGTGCCAGCAGTCCAGACAGGGTGGAGAATGAGCAGTTCTTC
TRBJ1-2	.	.	TRBV30	15	CAWSFIDPRISGYTF	TGTGCCTGGAGCTTCATCGACCCCCGGATTTCGGGCTACACCTTC
TRBJ2-3	.	TRBD2	TRBV4-1	17	CASSQEGTSGSIDTQYF	TGCGCCAGCAGCCAAGAGGGGACTAGCGGGAGCATCGATACGCAGTATTTT
TRBJ1-1	.	.	TRBV29-1	16	CSVHYYLRGGNTEAFF	TGCAGCGTTCATTACTATTTACGGGGGGGGAACACTGAAGCTTTCTTT
TRBJ1-1	.	.	TRBV5-4	14	CASRTPDGNTEAFF	TGTGCCAGCAGGACCCCGGACGGAAACACTGAAGCTTTCTTT
TRBJ1-4	few	.	TRBV2	15	CASSKQGVTNEKLFF	TGTGCCAGCAGTAAACAGGGAGTCACTAATGAAAAACTGTTTTTT
TRBJ1-1	.	.	TRBV14	13	CASRHGRNTEAFF	TGTGCCAGCAGACACGGACGGAACACTGAAGCTTTCTTT
TRBJ1-1	.	TRBD1	TRBV30	16	CAWSVGTGVGGTEAFF	TGTGCCTGGAGTGTTGGGACAGGGGTTGGGGGCACTGAAGCTTTCTTT
TRBJ2-7	.	TRBD1	TRBV25-1	14	CASSGMTGLLAQYF	TGTGCCAGCAGTGGGATGACAGGGCTTCTCGCGCAGTACTTC
TRBJ1-1	once	.	TRBV6-5	13	CASSYMENTEAFF	TGTGCCAGCAGTTATATGGAGAACACTGAAGCTTTCTTT
TRBJ1-4	.	TRBD1	TRBV19	14	CASGQGQTNEKLFF	TGTGCCAGCGGACAGGGGCAGACTAATGAAAAACTGTTTTTT
TRBJ2-7	.	TRBD2	TRBV13	15	CASSLSPSGSKEQYF	TGTGCCAGCAGCTTAAGCCCTAGCGGGAGTAAAGAGCAGTACTTC
TRBJ1-1	.	TRBD1	TRBV9	12	CASSPGGIEAFF	TGTGCCAGCAGCCCAGGGGGAATTGAAGCTTTCTTT
TRBJ2-5	few	.	TRBV5-1	14	CASRRSPSGETQYF	TGCGCCAGCAGGCGGAGTCCGAGCGGGGAGACCCAGTACTTC
TRBJ2-5	.	.	TRBV7-9	12	CASSLEIETQYF	TGTGCCAGCAGCTTAGAAATTGAGACCCAGTACTTC
TRBJ1-2	.	TRBD1	TRBV29-1	13	CSVGTGGAYGYTF	TGCAGCGTGGGGACAGGGGGCGCCTATGGCTACACCTTC
TRBJ2-2	.	.	TRBV30	10	CACNTGELFF	TGTGCCTGCAACACCGGGGAGCTGTTTTTT
TRBJ1-1	.	TRBD1	TRBV7-6	15	CASGGQGDWYTEAFF	TGTGCCAGCGGGGGGCAGGGGGACTGGTACACTGAAGCTTTCTTT
TRBJ2-3	few	.	TRBV7-9	12	CASSLNFGTQYF	TGTGCCAGCAGCTTAAATTTTGGTACGCAGTATTTT